What follows are 2 T cell receptor beta chains derived from one specimen sequenced in a study of cytomegalovirus exposure and HLA in healthy donors. The PCR employed 60 Vbeta primers together with 13 Jbeta primers. Sequencing used immunoSEQ multiplex PCR; TCRdb keeps in-frame clones, though not all of them. The data contain roughly 160,000 clones, about 72% of them singletons. The sample taken for sequencing was PBMCs. The receptors originated from a girl aged 10-17 years in good health and CMV-seronegative.

The V call is TRBV10-2, the J call TRBJ2-1, with D possibly TRBD2 on 5 matching bases. This CDR3 comprises 15 residues. The germline V gene encodes CDR1 WSHSY and CDR2 SAAADI. Trimming cost V 0 bases and J 2 bases, with 8 bases left between them. Written as DNA, the CDR3 is TGCGCCAGCAGTGAGTCTGCGGGTGCCTACAATGAGCAGTTCTTC. As protein: CASSESAGAYNEQFF.

The chain is built from TRBV15 and TRBJ1-4; D not certain. This CDR3 contains 15 residues. The V gene's germline CDR1 is LNHNV and CDR2 YYDKDF (reference sequence). The V end was cut by 3 bases, the J end by 3 bases, with 11 bases between. CDR3 region: CATSRGRAPNEKLFF. The CDR3 nucleotides read TGTGCCACCAGCAGGGGGAGGGCTCCTAATGAAAAACTGTTTTTT.